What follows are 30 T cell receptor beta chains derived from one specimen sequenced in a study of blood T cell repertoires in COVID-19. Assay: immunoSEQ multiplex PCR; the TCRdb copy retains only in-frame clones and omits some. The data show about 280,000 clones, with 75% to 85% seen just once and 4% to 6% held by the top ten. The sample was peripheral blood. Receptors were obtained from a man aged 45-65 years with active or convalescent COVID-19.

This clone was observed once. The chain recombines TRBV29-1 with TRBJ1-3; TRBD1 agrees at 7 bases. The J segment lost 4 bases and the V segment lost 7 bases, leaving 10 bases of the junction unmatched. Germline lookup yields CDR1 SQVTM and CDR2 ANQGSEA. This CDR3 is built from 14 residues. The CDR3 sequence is CSADADRAGNTIYF. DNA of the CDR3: TGCAGCGCCGATGCCGACAGGGCAGGAAACACCATATATTTT.

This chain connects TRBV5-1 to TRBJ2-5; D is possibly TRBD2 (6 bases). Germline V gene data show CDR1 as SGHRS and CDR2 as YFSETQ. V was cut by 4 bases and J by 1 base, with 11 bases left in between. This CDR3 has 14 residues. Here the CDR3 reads CASSHSGVQETQYF. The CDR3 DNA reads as TGCGCCAGCAGCCATTCGGGAGTCCAAGAGACCCAGTACTTC.

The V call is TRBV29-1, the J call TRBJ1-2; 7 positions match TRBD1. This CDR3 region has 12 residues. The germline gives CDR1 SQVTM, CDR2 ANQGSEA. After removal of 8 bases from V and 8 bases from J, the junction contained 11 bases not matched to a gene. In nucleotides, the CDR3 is TGCAGCACCAGTGACAGGGCCGTCGGCTACACCTTC. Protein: CSTSDRAVGYTF.

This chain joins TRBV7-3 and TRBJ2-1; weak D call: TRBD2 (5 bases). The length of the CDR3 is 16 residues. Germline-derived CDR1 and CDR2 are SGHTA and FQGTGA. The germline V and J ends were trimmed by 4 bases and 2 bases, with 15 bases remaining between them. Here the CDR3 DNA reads TGTGCCAGCAGCTGGCAGAGCGGAGCCACCTACAATGAGCAGTTCTTC. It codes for CASSWQSGATYNEQFF. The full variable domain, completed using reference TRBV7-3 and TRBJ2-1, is GAGVSQTPSNKVTEKGKYVELRCDPISGHTALYWYRQSLGQGPEFLIYFQGTGAADDSGLPNDRFFAVRPEGSVSTLKIQRTERGDSAVYLCASSWQSGATYNEQFFGPGTRLTVL.

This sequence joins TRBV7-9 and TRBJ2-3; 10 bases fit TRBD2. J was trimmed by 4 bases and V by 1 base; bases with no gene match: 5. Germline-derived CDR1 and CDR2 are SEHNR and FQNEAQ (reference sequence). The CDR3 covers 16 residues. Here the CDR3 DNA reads TGTGCCAGCAGCTTAGGGCTAGCGGGAGAGGCAGATACGCAGTATTTT. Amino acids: CASSLGLAGEADTQYF.

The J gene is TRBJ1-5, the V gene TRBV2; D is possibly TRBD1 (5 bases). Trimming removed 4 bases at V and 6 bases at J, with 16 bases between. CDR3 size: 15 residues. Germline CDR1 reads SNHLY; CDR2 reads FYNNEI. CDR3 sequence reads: CASSGGTRGVQPQHF. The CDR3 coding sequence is TGTGCCAGCAGTGGGGGAACCCGGGGGGTTCAGCCCCAGCATTTT. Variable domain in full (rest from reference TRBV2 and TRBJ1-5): EPEVTQTPSHQVTQMGQEVILRCVPISNHLYFYWYRQILGQKVEFLVSFYNNEISEKSEIFDDQFSVERPDGSNFTLKIRSTKLEDSAMYFCASSGGTRGVQPQHFGDGTRLSIL.

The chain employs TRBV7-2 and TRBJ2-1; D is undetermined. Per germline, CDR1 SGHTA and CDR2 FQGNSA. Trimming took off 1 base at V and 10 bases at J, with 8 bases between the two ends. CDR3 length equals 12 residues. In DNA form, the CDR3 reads TGTGCCAGCAGCTTAGGCTGGCAAGAGCAGTTCTTC. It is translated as CASSLGWQEQFF.

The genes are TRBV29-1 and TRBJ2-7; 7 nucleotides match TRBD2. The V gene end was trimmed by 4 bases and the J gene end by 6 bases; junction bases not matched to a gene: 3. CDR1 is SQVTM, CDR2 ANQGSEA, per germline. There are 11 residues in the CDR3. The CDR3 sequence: CSVGSGTEQYF. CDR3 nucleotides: TGCAGCGTTGGGAGCGGGACCGAGCAGTACTTC.

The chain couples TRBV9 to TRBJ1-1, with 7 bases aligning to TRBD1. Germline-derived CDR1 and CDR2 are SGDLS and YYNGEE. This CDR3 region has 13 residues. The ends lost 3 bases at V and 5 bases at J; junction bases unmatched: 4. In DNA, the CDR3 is TGTGCCAGCAGCGATAAACAGGGGACTGAAGCTTTCTTT. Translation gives CASSDKQGTEAFF.

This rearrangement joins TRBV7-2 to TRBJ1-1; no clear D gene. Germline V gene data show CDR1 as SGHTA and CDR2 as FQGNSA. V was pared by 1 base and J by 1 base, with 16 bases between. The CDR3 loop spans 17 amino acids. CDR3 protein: CASSLEPPTQRNTEAFF. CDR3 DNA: TGTGCCAGCAGCTTAGAACCCCCTACTCAGCGGAACACTGAAGCTTTCTTT. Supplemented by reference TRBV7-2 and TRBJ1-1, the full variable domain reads GAGVSQSPSNKVTEKGKDVELRCDPISGHTALYWYRQSLGQGLEFLIYFQGNSAPDKSGLPSDRFSAERTGGSVSTLTIQRTQQEDSAVYLCASSLEPPTQRNTEAFFGQGTRLTVV.

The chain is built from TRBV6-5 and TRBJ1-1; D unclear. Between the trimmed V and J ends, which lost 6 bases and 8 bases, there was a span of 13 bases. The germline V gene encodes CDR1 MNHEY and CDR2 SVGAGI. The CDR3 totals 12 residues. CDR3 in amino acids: CASREGLGEAFF. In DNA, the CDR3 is TGTGCCAGCAGGGAGGGATTAGGGGAAGCTTTCTTT.

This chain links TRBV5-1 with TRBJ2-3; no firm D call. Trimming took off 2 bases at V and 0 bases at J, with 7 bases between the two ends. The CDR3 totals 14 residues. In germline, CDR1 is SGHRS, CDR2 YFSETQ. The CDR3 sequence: CASSFTPSTDTQYF. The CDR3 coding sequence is TGCGCCAGCAGCTTTACTCCTAGCACAGATACGCAGTATTTT. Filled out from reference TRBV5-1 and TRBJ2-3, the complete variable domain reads KAGVTQTPRYLIKTRGQQVTLSCSPISGHRSVSWYQQTPGQGLQFLFEYFSETQRNKGNFPGRFSGRQFSNSRSEMNVSTLELGDSALYLCASSFTPSTDTQYFGPGTRLTVL.

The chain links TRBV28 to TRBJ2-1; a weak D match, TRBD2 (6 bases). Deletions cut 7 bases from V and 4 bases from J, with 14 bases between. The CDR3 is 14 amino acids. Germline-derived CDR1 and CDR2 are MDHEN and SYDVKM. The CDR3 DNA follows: TGTGCCAGCAAAAGCGGGCCGGCTTACAATGAGCAGTTCTTC. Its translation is CASKSGPAYNEQFF.

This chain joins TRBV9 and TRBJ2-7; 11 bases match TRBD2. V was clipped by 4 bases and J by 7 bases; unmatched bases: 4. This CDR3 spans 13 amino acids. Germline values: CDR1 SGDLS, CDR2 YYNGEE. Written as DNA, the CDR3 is TGTGCCAGCAGCCTAACTAGCGGGGGAGAGCAGTACTTC. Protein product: CASSLTSGGEQYF.

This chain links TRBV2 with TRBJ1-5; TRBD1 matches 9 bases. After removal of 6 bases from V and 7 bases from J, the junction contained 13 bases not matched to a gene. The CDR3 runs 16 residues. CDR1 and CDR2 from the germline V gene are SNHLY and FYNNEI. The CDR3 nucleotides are TGTGCCAGCAGCTGGGACCGACAGGGGGGGTACCAGCCCCAGCATTTT. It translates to CASSWDRQGGYQPQHF.

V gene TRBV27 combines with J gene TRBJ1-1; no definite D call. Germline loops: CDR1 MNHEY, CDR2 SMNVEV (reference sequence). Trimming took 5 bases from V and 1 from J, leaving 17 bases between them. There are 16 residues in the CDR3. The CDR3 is CASSLIGVARNTEAFF. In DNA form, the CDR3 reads TGTGCCAGCAGTCTCATCGGCGTGGCTAGGAACACTGAAGCTTTCTTT.

The DNA for the CDR3 is TGTGCCAGCAGCCCCAGCGCGAGCACAGATACGCAGTATTTT. Its protein product is CASSPSASTDTQYF. This chain links TRBV7-8 with TRBJ2-3; the D is unclear. From germline, CDR1 is SGHVS and CDR2 FQNEAQ. V was pared by 5 bases and J by 0 bases, with 9 bases between. This CDR3 has 14 residues.

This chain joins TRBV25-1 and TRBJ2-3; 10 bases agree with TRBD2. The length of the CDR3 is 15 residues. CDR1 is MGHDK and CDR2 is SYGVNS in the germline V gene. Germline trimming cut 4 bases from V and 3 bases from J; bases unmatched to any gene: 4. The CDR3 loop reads CASSAASGSTDTQYF. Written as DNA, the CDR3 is TGTGCCAGCAGTGCGGCTAGCGGGAGTACAGATACGCAGTATTTT. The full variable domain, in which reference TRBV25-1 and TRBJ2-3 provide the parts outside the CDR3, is EADIYQTPRYLVIGTGKKITLECSQTMGHDKMYWYQQDPGMELHLIHYSYGVNSTEKGDLSSESTVSRIRTEHFPLTLESARPSHTSQYLCASSAASGSTDTQYFGPGTRLTVL.

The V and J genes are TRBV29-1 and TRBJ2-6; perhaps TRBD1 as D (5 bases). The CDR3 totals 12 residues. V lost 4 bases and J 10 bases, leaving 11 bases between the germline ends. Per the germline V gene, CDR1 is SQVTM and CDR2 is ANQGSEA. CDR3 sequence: CSVVMAGNVLTF. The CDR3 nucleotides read TGCAGCGTTGTCATGGCAGGGAACGTCCTGACTTTC.

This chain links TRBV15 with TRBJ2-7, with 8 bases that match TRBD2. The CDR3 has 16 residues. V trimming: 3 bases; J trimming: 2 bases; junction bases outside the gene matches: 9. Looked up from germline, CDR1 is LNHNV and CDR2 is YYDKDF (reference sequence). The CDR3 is CATSSKLAESTYEQYF. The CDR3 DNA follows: TGTGCCACCAGCAGCAAACTAGCGGAAAGTACCTACGAGCAGTACTTC.

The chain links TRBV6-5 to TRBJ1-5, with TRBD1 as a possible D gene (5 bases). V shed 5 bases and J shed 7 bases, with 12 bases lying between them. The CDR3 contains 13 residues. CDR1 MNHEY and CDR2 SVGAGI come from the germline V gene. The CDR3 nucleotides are TGTGCCAGCAGTCGGTGGGGGGTCCAGCCCCAGCATTTT. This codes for CASSRWGVQPQHF.

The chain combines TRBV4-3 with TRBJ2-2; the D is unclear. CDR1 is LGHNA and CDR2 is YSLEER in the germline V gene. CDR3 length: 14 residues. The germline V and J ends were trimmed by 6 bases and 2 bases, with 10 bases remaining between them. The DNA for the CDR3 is TGCGCCAGCAGGCTGAGGAGTAACACCGGGGAGCTGTTTTTT. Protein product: CASRLRSNTGELFF.

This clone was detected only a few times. CDR3 sequence: CASSLLAGGWSSYNEQFF. CDR3 bases: TGTGCCAGCAGCTTACTAGCGGGAGGATGGAGCTCCTACAATGAGCAGTTCTTC. The V call is TRBV7-8, the J call TRBJ2-1; 11 nucleotides line up with TRBD2. The V and J ends lost 2 bases and 0 bases, in that order; junction bases with no gene match: 6. This CDR3 region has 18 residues. The germline gives CDR1 SGHVS, CDR2 FQNEAQ.

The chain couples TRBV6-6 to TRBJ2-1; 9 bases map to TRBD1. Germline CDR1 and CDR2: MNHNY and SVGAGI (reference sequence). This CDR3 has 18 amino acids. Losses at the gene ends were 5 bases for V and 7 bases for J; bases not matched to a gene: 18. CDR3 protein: CASSQMDRGTGAGNEQFF. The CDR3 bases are TGTGCCAGCAGTCAAATGGACAGGGGAACGGGAGCTGGGAATGAGCAGTTCTTC.

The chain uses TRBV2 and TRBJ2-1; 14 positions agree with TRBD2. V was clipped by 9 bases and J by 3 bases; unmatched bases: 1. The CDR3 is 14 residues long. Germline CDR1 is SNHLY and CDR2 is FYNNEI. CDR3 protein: CASGTSGGYNEQFF. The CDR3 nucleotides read TGTGCCAGTGGGACTAGCGGGGGCTACAATGAGCAGTTCTTC.

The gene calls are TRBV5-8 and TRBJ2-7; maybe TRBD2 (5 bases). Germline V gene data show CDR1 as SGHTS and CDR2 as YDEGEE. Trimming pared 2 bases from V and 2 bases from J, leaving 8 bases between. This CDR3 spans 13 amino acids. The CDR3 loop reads CASSLLGPYEQYF. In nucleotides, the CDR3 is TGTGCCAGCAGCTTACTAGGACCCTACGAGCAGTACTTC.

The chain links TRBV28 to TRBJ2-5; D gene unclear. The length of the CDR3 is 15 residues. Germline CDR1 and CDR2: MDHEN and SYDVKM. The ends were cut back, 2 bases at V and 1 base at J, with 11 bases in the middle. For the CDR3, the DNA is TGTGCCAGCAGTTTAGGGCAGATGATCCAAGAGACCCAGTACTTC. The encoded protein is CASSLGQMIQETQYF.

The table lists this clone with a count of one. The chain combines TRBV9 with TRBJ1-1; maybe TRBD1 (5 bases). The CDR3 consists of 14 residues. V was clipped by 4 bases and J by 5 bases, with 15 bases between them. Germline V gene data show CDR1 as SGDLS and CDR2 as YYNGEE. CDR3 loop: CASSPSPGGTEAFF. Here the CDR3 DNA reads TGTGCCAGCAGCCCTTCCCCCGGGGGGACTGAAGCTTTCTTT.

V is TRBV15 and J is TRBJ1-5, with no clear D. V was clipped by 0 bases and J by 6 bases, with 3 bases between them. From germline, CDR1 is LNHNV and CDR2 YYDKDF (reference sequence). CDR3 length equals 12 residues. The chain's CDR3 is CATSRDIQPQHF. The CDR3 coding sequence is TGTGCCACCAGCAGAGATATTCAGCCCCAGCATTTT.

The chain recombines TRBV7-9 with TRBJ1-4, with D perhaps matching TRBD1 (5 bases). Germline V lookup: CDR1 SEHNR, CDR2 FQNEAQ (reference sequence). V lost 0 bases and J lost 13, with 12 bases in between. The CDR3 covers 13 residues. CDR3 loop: CASSLAQGWSLFF. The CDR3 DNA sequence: TGTGCCAGCAGCTTAGCGCAGGGATGGTCACTGTTTTTT.